This T cell receptor beta chain derives from a study of T cell responses to AZD1222 COVID-19 vaccine (dated by TCRdb to the early 2020s). With regard to the full study: Because spike-specific TCR depth and breadth did not differ between the two schedules, AZD1222 recipients who got a second dose at roughly 4 weeks were pooled with those who got a second dose at roughly 12 weeks. TCR sequencing was performed for about 250 trial participants, of whom 207 were given two doses of AZD1222 and around 25 were given two doses of MenACWY control vaccine. Trial participants were enrolled by age into subgroups of 18-55, 56-69 and 70-plus years, and about 150, 27 and 61 TCR-sequenced participants, respectively, were included in these subgroups. The paper as a whole reports these results and caveats: Participants were mostly white British and included more females than males, and it was suggested by the authors that clonal diversity may have been underestimated. After two AZD1222 doses, spike-specific TCR breadth and depth were significantly higher than at day 0 and than in MenACWY recipients. In the small 56-69-year group, the increase in depth fell short of significance, most likely because of low power. Only five to seven AZD1222 recipients were SARS-CoV-2 seropositive at baseline, limiting conclusions about previously exposed vaccinees. Reportedly, almost half of the unique spike-specific TCRs recognized epitopes lying outside the regions that are mutated in the B.1.351 and B.1.1.7 variants. No day 14 peak-response samples were available, so repertoires were characterized only after the peak T cell response. CD4 TCRs associated with the vaccine covered the entire spike protein, and the dominant responses were in regions 160-218 and 743-854.

Reading from cysteine to phenylalanine, the CDR3 counts 13 amino acids. The CDR3 DNA has 39 bases and is translated from base 1. CDR1 ENHRY and CDR2 SYGVKD are derived from the germline V gene. Relative to germline, V is 6 bases shorter and J is 4 bases shorter, with 9 bases between their ends. Comment on this clone: Its target antigen remains unknown. Within one base of it there is no much larger clone, and no base qualities were kept.

The CDR3 regions of human TCRbeta chains were analyzed by immunosequencing. The authors' pipeline ran thus. TCRs in the repertoires were matched against a reference library of SARS-CoV-2-specific TCRs that had been generated with the MIRA antigen-specificity platform. Breadth was defined as the fraction of unique TCRs that were SARS-CoV-2-associated. Depth was defined as the fraction of total T cells that were SARS-CoV-2-associated. Using the MIRA data, each spike-specific TCR was assigned both to the spike region to which the TCR was reactive and to a CD4 or CD8 class. Log10-transformed breadth and depth values were compared by one-way ANOVA with Sidak's multiple comparisons tests. TCRdb limited this immuneACCESS table to in-frame rearrangements with V and J called. A share of clones is missing; checked studies link under half to unresolved V genes, and the rest is unexplained. V, J and clone size derive from that table, while D and trimming were established from the DNA sequence. The sample has around 100,000 clones on record, nearly 90% of them singletons. The top ten constitute approximately 8.7% of the sample.

This sample's time point label indicates: baseline before first vaccination. Samples from vaccinated people were obtained from the UK trials COV001 and COV002, which included a single-blind randomized controlled phase 2/3 trial of AZD1222 (ChAdOx1 nCoV-19) in healthy adults. Trial participant PBMC samples were collected at day 0 and day 28 after the second dose for TCRbeta chain sequencing. The V gene is TRBV10-3 and the J gene is TRBJ1-4; the D gene is possibly TRBD1, with 6 bases matching. The receptor comes from an adult in good health. The sample consisted of peripheral blood, taken on day 0 of AZD1222 vaccination. The CDR3 corresponds to CAISRGGNEKLFF. The sequenced DNA is TGTGCCATCAGCAGGGGCGGTAATGAAAAACTGTTTTTT.